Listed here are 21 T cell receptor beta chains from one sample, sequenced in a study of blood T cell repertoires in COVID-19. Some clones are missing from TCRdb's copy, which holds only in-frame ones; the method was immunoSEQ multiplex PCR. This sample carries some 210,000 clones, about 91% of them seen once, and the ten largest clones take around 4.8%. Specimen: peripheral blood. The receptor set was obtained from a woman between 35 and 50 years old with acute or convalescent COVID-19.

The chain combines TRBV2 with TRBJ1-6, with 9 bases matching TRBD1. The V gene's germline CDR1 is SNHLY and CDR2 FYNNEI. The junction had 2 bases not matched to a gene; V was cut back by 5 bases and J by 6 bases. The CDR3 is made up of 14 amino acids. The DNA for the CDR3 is TGTGCCAGCAGTCTGACAGGGGGTAATTCACCCCTCCACTTT. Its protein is CASSLTGGNSPLHF.

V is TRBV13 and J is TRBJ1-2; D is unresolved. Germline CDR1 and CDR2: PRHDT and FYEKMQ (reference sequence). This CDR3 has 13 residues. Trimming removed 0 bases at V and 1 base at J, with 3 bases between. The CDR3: CASSLGHNYGYTF. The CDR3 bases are TGTGCCAGCAGCTTAGGACATAACTATGGCTACACCTTC.

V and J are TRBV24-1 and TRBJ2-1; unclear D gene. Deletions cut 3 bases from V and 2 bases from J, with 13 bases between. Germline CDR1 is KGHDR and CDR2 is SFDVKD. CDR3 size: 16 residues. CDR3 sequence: CATSDISGSTYNEQFF. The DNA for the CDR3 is TGTGCCACCAGTGATATCAGTGGTTCCACCTACAATGAGCAGTTCTTC.

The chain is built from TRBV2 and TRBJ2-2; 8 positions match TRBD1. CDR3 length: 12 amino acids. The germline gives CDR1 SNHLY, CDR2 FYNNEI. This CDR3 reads CAGAGGFGELFF. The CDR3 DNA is TGTGCGGGGGCAGGGGGCTTCGGGGAGCTGTTTTTT. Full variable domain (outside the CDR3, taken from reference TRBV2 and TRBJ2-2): EPEVTQTPSHQVTQMGQEVILRCVPISNHLYFYWYRQILGQKVEFLVSFYNNEISEKSEIFDDQFSVERPDGSNFTLKIRSTKLEDSAMYFCAGAGGFGELFFGEGSRLTVL.

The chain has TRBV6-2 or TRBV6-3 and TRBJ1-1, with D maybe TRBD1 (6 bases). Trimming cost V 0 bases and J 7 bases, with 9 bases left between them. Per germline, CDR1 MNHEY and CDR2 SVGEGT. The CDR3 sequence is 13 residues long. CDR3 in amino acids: CASSYSRGIEAFF. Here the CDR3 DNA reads TGTGCCAGCAGTTACTCGAGGGGGATTGAAGCTTTCTTT.

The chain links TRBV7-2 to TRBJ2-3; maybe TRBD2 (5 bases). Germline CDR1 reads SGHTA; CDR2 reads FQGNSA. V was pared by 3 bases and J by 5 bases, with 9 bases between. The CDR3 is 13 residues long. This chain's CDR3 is CASSFTSGDTQYF. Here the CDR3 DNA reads TGTGCCAGCAGCTTTACTAGTGGAGATACGCAGTATTTT.

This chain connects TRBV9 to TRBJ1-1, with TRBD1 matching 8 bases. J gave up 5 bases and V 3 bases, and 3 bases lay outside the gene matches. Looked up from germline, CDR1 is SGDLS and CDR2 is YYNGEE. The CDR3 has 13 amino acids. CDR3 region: CASSGQGATEAFF. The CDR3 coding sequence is TGTGCCAGCAGCGGCCAGGGGGCTACTGAAGCTTTCTTT.

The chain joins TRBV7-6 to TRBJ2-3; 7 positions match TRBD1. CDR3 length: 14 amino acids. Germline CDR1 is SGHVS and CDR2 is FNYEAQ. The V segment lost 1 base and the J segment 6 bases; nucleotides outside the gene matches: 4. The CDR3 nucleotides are TGTGCCAGCAGCTTAGGACAGGGTGGGGATACGCAGTATTTT. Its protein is CASSLGQGGDTQYF.

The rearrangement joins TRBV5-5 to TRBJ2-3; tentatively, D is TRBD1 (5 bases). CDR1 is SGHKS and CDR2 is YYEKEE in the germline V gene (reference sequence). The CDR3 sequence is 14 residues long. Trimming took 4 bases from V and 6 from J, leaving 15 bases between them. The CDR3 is CASSPPARADTQYF. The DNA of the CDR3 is TGTGCCAGCAGCCCCCCAGCCAGGGCGGATACGCAGTATTTT.

CDR3 sequence (DNA): TGTGCCATCAGTGATCAGACAGATAACTATGGCTACACCTTC. Amino acids: CAISDQTDNYGYTF. The chain recombines TRBV10-3 with TRBJ1-2; weak D call: TRBD1 (5 bases). V was clipped by 3 bases and J by 1 base, with 9 bases between them. CDR1 and CDR2 from the germline V gene are ENHRY and SYGVKD. The CDR3 totals 14 residues.

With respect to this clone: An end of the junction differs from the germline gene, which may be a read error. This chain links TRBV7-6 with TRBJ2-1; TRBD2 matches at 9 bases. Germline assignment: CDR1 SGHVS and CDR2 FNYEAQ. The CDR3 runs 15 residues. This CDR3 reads CASSLAGAPSNEQFF. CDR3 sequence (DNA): TGTGCCAGCAGTTTAGCGGGGGCCCCGAGTAATGAGCAGTTCTTC.

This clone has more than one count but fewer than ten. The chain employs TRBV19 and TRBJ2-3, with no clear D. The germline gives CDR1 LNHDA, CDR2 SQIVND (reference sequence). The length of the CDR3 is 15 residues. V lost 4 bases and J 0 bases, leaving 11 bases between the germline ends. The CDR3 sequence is CASSRQASSTDTQYF. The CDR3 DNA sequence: TGTGCCAGTAGTAGGCAGGCCTCAAGCACAGATACGCAGTATTTT.

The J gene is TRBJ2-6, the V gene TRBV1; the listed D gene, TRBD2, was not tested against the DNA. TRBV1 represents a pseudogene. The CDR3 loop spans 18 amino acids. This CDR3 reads CTSSLPNPHERGANVLTF. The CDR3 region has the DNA TGCACCAGCAGCCTCCCAAATCCCCACGAGCGGGGGGCCAACGTCCTGACTTTC.

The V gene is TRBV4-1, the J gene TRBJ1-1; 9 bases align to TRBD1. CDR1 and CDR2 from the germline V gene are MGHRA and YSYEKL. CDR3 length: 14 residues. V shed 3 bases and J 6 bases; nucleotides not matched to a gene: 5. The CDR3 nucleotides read TGCGCCAGCAGCCAGGGGACAGGGCGGCCTGAAGCTTTCTTT. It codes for CASSQGTGRPEAFF.

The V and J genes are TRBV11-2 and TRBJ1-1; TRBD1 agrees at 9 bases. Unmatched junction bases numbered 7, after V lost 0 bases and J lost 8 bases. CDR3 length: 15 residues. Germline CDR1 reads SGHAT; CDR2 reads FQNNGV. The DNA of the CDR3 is TGTGCCAGCAGCTTAGATCCGGACAGGGGACGCGAAGCTTTCTTT. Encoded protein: CASSLDPDRGREAFF.

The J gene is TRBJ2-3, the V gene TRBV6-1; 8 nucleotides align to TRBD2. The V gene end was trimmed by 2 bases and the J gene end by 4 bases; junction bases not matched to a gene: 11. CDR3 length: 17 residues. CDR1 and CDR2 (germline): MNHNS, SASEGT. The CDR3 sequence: CASSERIAGTTADTQYF. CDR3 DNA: TGTGCCAGCAGTGAACGAATAGCGGGGACGACTGCAGATACGCAGTATTTT.

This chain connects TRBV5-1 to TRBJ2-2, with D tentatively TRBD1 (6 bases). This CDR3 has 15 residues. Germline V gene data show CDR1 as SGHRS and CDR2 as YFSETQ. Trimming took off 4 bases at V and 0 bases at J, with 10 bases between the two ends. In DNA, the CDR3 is TGCGCCAGCAGCCTACGACAGGCGAACACCGGGGAGCTGTTTTTT. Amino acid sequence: CASSLRQANTGELFF.

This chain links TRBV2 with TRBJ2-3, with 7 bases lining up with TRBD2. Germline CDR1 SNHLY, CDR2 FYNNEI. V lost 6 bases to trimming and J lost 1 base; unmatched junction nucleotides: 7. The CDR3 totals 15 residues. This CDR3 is CASRYSGPRTDTQYF. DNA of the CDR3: TGTGCCAGCAGGTATAGCGGGCCCCGCACAGATACGCAGTATTTT.

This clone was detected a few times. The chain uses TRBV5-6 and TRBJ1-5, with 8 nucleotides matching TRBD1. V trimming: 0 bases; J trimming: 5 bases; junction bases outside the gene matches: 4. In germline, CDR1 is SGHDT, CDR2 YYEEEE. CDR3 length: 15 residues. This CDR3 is CASSLEGQGYQPQHF. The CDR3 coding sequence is TGTGCCAGCAGCTTGGAAGGACAGGGTTATCAGCCCCAGCATTTT.

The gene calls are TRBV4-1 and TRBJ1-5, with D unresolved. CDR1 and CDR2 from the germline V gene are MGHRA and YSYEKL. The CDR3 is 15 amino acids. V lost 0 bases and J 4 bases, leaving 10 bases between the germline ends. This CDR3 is CASSQDQQINQPQHF. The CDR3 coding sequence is TGCGCCAGCAGCCAAGACCAACAGATTAATCAGCCCCAGCATTTT.

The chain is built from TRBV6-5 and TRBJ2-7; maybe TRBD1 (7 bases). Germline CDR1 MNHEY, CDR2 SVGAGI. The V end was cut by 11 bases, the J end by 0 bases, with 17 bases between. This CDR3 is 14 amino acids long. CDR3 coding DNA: TGTGCCGTAGCCGGGACAGCGGGCTCCTACGAGCAGTACGTC. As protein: CAVAGTAGSYEQYV.